These 22 T cell receptor beta chains share one sample of origin, sequenced in a study of control samples from healthy donors and cancer patients. The protocol was immunoSEQ multiplex PCR, while the TCRdb copy is restricted to in-frame clones and leaves out a portion. The table shows 120,000 or so clones, with around 87% occurring only once. The sample consisted of blood. The receptors were gathered from a man in his forties or fifties in good health.

This clone turned up a few times. The V and J genes are TRBV7-3 and TRBJ1-1; 8 positions agree with TRBD1. With 4 bases clipped from V and 4 bases from J, the junction kept 5 bases outside the gene matches. CDR1 and CDR2 from the germline V gene are SGHTA and FQGTGA. CDR3 length: 14 residues. In nucleotides, the CDR3 is TGTGCCAGCAGCTCAGGGGGCGGGGGCACTGAAGCTTTCTTT. Amino acids: CASSSGGGGTEAFF.

The chain is built from TRBV29-1 and TRBJ1-3; 9 bases are shared with TRBD1. The CDR3 has 14 amino acids. The V gene's germline CDR1 is SQVTM and CDR2 ANQGSEA. V was pared by 6 bases and J by 3 bases, with 6 bases of the junction left unmatched. CDR3: CSVQTGGNGNTIYF. CDR3 nucleotide sequence: TGCAGCGTCCAGACAGGGGGAAATGGAAACACCATATATTTT.

The chain joins TRBV19 to TRBJ2-2; 12 positions agree with TRBD1. Germline V gene data show CDR1 as LNHDA and CDR2 as SQIVND (reference sequence). The ends lost 5 bases at V and 5 bases at J; junction bases unmatched: 6. The CDR3 is 16 amino acids. CDR3 sequence: CASSPWDRGRTGELFF. CDR3 sequence (DNA): TGTGCCAGTAGTCCGTGGGACAGGGGGCGAACCGGGGAGCTGTTTTTT.

J is TRBJ1-2 and V is TRBV24-1; D possibly corresponds to TRBD1 (5 bases). Germline-derived CDR1 and CDR2 are KGHDR and SFDVKD. CDR3 length: 14 residues. The germline V and J ends were trimmed by 5 bases and 2 bases, with 11 bases remaining between them. CDR3: CATSGAGRNYGYTF. CDR3 nucleotide sequence: TGTGCCACCAGTGGTGCAGGGAGGAACTATGGCTACACCTTC.

The chain has TRBV6-4 and TRBJ2-1, with 13 bases aligning to TRBD2. From germline, CDR1 is MRHNA and CDR2 SNTAGT. The trim removed 6 bases at V and 4 bases at J, leaving 3 bases unmatched. This CDR3 has 15 residues. CDR3 coding DNA: TGTGCCAGCAGCGCGACTAGCGGGGGGTACAATGAGCAGTTCTTC. Its protein product is CASSATSGGYNEQFF.

Only one count was recorded for this clone. The rearrangement links TRBV13 to TRBJ1-1; no clear D gene. Germline CDR1 reads PRHDT; CDR2 reads FYEKMQ (reference sequence). The CDR3 runs to 14 residues. Trimming shortened V by 6 bases and J by 1 base, and 12 bases separated the two germline ends. Here the CDR3 reads CASRQFFGNTEAFF. DNA of the CDR3: TGTGCCAGCAGGCAGTTTTTTGGGAACACTGAAGCTTTCTTT.

The rearrangement uses TRBV7-9 and TRBJ1-1, with D tentatively TRBD1 (5 bases). V lost 5 bases, J lost 11 bases, and 12 bases lay in between. Germline V lookup: CDR1 SEHNR, CDR2 FQNEAQ (reference sequence). This CDR3 region has 11 residues. The CDR3 nucleotides are TGTGCCAGCAGCAACCGGGACCGGGCTTTCTTT. Amino acids: CASSNRDRAFF.

This sequence joins TRBV10-1 and TRBJ2-3, with 11 bases fitting TRBD2. CDR3 length: 17 residues. Per the germline V gene, CDR1 is WNHNN and CDR2 is SYGVQD (reference sequence). The junction had 9 bases not matched to a gene; V was cut back by 5 bases and J by 2 bases. As DNA, the CDR3 is TGCGCCAGCAGTCGTCGTACTAGCGGGGGAAACACAGATACGCAGTATTTT. It specifies CASSRRTSGGNTDTQYF.

V and J are TRBV6-5 and TRBJ1-1, with 9 positions matching TRBD1. Germline CDR1 MNHEY, CDR2 SVGAGI. This CDR3 comprises 14 residues. V shed 6 bases and J 7 bases; nucleotides not matched to a gene: 9. The CDR3 is CASSPGTGRDEAFF. CDR3 sequence (DNA): TGTGCCAGCAGCCCCGGGACAGGGCGAGATGAAGCTTTCTTT.

J is TRBJ2-5 and V is TRBV3-1 (or the pseudogene TRBV3-2); 15 bases line up with TRBD2. Trimming removed 4 bases from V and 5 bases from J; junction bases left unmatched: 8. This CDR3 has 17 residues. CDR1 LGHDT and CDR2 YNNKEL come from the germline V gene (reference sequence). CDR3 nucleotides: TGTGCCAGCAGCCGAACCGGACTAGCGGGGGGGTGGGAGACCCAGTACTTC. Translation gives CASSRTGLAGGWETQYF.

This CDR3 is CASSSDVSGMSDTQYF. The CDR3 coding sequence is TGTGCCAGTAGTAGCGACGTGAGCGGAATGTCAGATACGCAGTATTTT. V gene TRBV19 combines with J gene TRBJ2-3; D perhaps matches TRBD2 (5 bases). The germline gives CDR1 LNHDA, CDR2 SQIVND (reference sequence). The V end was cut by 4 bases, the J end by 4 bases, with 18 bases between. This CDR3 spans 16 amino acids.

The V and J genes are TRBV6-6 and TRBJ1-2; 7 nucleotides match TRBD1. This CDR3 comprises 14 residues. V dropped 2 bases and J dropped 8; count of bases not matched to a gene: 8. In germline, CDR1 is MNHNY, CDR2 SVGAGI (reference sequence). CDR3 DNA sequence: TGTGCCAGCAGTTACAGGGGGCGCGTAGAGGGCTACACCTTC. As protein: CASSYRGRVEGYTF.

This chain links TRBV19 with TRBJ1-2, with D perhaps matching TRBD1 (5 bases). The CDR3 covers 14 residues. V lost 3 bases to trimming and J lost 2 bases, with 10 bases between them. CDR1 LNHDA and CDR2 SQIVND come from the germline V gene (reference sequence). The CDR3 coding sequence is TGTGCCAGTAGTATCCGGGGGGAAAACTATGGCTACACCTTC. Translation: CASSIRGENYGYTF.

This chain links TRBV29-1 with TRBJ1-1; 7 nucleotides line up with TRBD1. The germline V gene encodes CDR1 SQVTM and CDR2 ANQGSEA. V shed 7 bases, J shed 8 bases, and the junction held 4 bases outside the gene matches. The CDR3 sequence is 10 residues long. This CDR3 is CSGADREAFF. The CDR3 coding sequence is TGCAGCGGTGCGGACAGGGAAGCTTTCTTT.

The CDR3 sequence is CASSQLSGYQETQYF. The CDR3 coding sequence is TGTGCCAGCAGCCAACTTTCAGGTTACCAAGAGACCCAGTACTTC. The genes are TRBV3-1 (or the pseudogene TRBV3-2) and TRBJ2-5; no clear D gene. Germline V gene lookup returns CDR1 LGHDT and CDR2 YNNKEL (reference sequence). Trimming left V 2 bases short and J 0 bases short, with 10 bases between. This CDR3 comprises 15 residues.

The genes are TRBV9 and TRBJ2-3, with D perhaps TRBD1 or TRBD2 (5 bases each). Trimming took off 6 bases at V and 3 bases at J, with 17 bases between the two ends. The CDR3 runs 15 residues. Germline V gene data show CDR1 as SGDLS and CDR2 as YYNGEE. The CDR3 loop is CASTRNGGRTDTQYF. CDR3 bases: TGTGCCAGCACCAGGAATGGGGGTCGGACAGATACGCAGTATTTT.

The chain is built from TRBV5-1 and TRBJ1-1, with D tentatively TRBD1 (5 bases). Germline lookup yields CDR1 SGHRS and CDR2 YFSETQ. The CDR3 has 15 residues. V lost 5 bases to trimming and J lost 0 bases, with 14 bases between them. The CDR3 region has the DNA TGCGCCAGCAGGCGCAGGGCGCTAATGAACACTGAAGCTTTCTTT. Its protein is CASRRRALMNTEAFF.

On this clone: Different DNA sequences within this sample yield the same CDR3. V and J are TRBV9 and TRBJ1-5, with D possibly TRBD1 on 6 matching bases. V lost 0 bases and J 7 bases, leaving 14 bases between the germline ends. The CDR3 is 15 amino acids. The germline V gene has CDR1 SGDLS and CDR2 YYNGEE. Here the CDR3 reads CASSVGPGAGQPQHF. The CDR3 DNA is TGTGCCAGCAGCGTAGGTCCGGGGGCGGGGCAGCCCCAGCATTTT.

The chain couples TRBV7-2 to TRBJ2-1; 10 bases map to TRBD2. CDR1 is SGHTA, CDR2 FQGNSA, per germline. The J segment lost 3 bases and the V segment lost 1 base, leaving 3 bases of the junction unmatched. The CDR3 is made up of 16 amino acids. As DNA, the CDR3 is TGTGCCAGCAGCTTAGACAGCGGGGGGGTCTACAATGAGCAGTTCTTC. Protein sequence: CASSLDSGGVYNEQFF.

The gene calls are TRBV5-1 and TRBJ1-1; no clear D gene. V was cut by 0 bases and J by 8 bases, with 11 bases left in between. Germline V lookup: CDR1 SGHRS, CDR2 YFSETQ. The CDR3 consists of 13 residues. The CDR3, as DNA: TGCGCCAGCAGCTTGGTCCCGGGCTGGGAAGCTTTCTTT. Its translation is CASSLVPGWEAFF.

The chain is built from TRBV7-2 and TRBJ1-1; TRBD1 is a possible D gene (6 bases). The CDR3 is 14 residues long. The V gene lost 5 bases and the J gene lost 6 bases, with 16 bases spanning the gap. In germline, CDR1 is SGHTA, CDR2 FQGNSA. The CDR3 nucleotides are TGTGCCAGCAGCCCCCAAGGGGGGCTTTCTGAAGCTTTCTTT. Translating it yields CASSPQGGLSEAFF.

This chain connects TRBV7-2 to TRBJ1-1; D perhaps matches TRBD1 (5 bases). Trimming took off 2 bases at V and 11 bases at J, with 12 bases between the two ends. The CDR3 is 12 amino acids. Germline CDR1 SGHTA, CDR2 FQGNSA. The CDR3 nucleotides read TGTGCCAGCAGCTTATATGGGGCCGGGGCTTTCTTT. Amino acid sequence: CASSLYGAGAFF.